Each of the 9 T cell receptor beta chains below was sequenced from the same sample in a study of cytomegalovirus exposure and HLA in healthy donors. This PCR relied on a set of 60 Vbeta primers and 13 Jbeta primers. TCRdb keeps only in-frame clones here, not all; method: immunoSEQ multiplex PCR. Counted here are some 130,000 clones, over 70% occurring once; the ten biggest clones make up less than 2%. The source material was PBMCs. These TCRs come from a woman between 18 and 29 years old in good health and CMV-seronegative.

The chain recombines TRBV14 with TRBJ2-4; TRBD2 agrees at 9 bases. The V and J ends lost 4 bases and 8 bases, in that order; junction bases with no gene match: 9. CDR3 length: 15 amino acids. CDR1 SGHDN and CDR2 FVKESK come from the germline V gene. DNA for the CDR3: TGTGCCAGCAGCCCATTCCCTAGCGGGATCGACATTCAGTACTTC. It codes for CASSPFPSGIDIQYF.

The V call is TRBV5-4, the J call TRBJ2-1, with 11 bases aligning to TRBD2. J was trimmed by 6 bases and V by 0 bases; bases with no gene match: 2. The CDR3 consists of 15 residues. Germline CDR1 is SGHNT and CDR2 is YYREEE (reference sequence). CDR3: CASSLVAGGANEQFF. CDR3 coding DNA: TGTGCCAGCAGCTTGGTAGCGGGAGGGGCCAATGAGCAGTTCTTC.

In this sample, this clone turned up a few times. CDR3: CASRSGRGGNTIYF. CDR3 sequence (DNA): TGTGCCAGCAGATCCGGCAGGGGTGGAAACACCATATATTTT. The rearrangement links TRBV6-6 to TRBJ1-3; TRBD1 might be the D (6 bases). The CDR3 has 14 amino acids. Trimming took 6 bases from V and 3 from J, leaving 12 bases between them. Germline values: CDR1 MNHNY, CDR2 SVGAGI (reference sequence).

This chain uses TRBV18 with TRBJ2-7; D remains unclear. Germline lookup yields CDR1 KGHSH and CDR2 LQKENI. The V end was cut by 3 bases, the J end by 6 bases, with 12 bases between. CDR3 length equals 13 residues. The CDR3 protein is CASSPTASGEQYF. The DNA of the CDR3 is TGTGCCAGCTCACCGACTGCATCCGGCGAGCAGTACTTC.

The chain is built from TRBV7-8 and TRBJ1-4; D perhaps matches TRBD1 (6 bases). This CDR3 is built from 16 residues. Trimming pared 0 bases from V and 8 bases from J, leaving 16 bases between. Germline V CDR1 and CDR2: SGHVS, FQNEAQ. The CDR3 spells CASSLARVPGVEKLFF. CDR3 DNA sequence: TGTGCCAGCAGCTTAGCGCGAGTCCCAGGGGTGGAAAAACTGTTTTTT. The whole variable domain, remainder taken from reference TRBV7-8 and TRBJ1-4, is GAGVSQSPRYKVAKRGQDVALRCDPISGHVSLFWYQQALGQGPEFLTYFQNEAQLDKSGLPSDRFFAERPEGSVSTLKIQRTQQEDSAVYLCASSLARVPGVEKLFFGSGTQLSVL.

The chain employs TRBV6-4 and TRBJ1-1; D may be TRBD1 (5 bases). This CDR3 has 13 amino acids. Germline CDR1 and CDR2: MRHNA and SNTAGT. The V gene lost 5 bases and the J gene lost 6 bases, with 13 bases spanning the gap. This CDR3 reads CASSPHLGAEAFF. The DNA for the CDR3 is TGTGCCAGCAGTCCCCACCTAGGGGCTGAAGCTTTCTTT.

CDR3 in DNA: TGCAGTGCTAGTTACTCCTACGAGCAGTACTTC. Its protein product is CSASYSYEQYF. V usage is TRBV20-1 and J usage is TRBJ2-7; D gene unclear. This CDR3 is built from 11 residues. Germline assignment: CDR1 DFQATT and CDR2 SNEGSKA (reference sequence). V shed 3 bases and J shed 0 bases, with 3 bases lying between them.

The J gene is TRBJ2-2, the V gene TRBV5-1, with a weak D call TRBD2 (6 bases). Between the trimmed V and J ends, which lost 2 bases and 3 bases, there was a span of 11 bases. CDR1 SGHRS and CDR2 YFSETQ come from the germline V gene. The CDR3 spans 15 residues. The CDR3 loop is CASSFGSMDTGELFF. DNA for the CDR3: TGCGCCAGCAGCTTCGGGAGTATGGACACCGGGGAGCTGTTTTTT.

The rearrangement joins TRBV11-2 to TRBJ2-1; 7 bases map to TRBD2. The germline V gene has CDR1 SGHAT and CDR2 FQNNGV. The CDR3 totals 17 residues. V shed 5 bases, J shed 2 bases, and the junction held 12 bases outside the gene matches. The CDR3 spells CASSPLPVGGPYNEQFF. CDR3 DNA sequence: TGTGCCAGCAGCCCCCTTCCAGTGGGAGGGCCCTACAATGAGCAGTTCTTC.